In this sample, the clone carrying this T cell receptor beta chain turned up a few times. Researchers used 5'RACE with constant-segment primers to make TCR alpha and TCR beta cDNA libraries that carry sample barcodes and UMIs. Each CDR3 protein gets one entry after TCRdb re-called the 5' RACE reads with MiXCR. The table records fewer than 650,000 distinct CDR3 sequences, 17% of them present only once. This sample stems from a study of T-cell memory formation after mild COVID-19. At the level of the study: Clusters of TCRs were largely donor specific.

The CDR3 loop spans 11 amino acids. Germline V CDR1 and CDR2: DFQATT, SNEGSKA (reference sequence). V lost 5 bases to trimming and J lost 3 bases, with 7 bases between them. Source material: PBMCs or a T cell subset sorted from them (not recorded which). The clonotype was recovered from an adult woman who had mild COVID-19 (a few samples of this study predate the infection). Cell type and time point are not known. The chain recombines TRBV20-1 with TRBJ2-5; D might be TRBD1 (6 bases). The CDR3 is CSARQEETQYF. The CDR3 region has the DNA TGCAGTGCTCGACAGGAAGAGACCCAGTACTTC.